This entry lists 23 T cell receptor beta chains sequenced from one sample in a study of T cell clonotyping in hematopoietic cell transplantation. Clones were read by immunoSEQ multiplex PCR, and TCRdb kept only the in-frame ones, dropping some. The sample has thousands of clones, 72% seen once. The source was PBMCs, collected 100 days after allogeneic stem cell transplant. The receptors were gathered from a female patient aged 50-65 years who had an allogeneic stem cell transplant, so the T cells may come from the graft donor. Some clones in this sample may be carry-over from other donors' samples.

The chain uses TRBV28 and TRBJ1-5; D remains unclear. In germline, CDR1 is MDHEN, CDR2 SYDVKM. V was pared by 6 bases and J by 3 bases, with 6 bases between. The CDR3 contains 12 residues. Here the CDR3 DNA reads TGTGCCAGCAGAGACCTCAATCAGCCCCAGCATTTT. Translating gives CASRDLNQPQHF.

Here the CDR3 reads CASSAKGQGNTEAFF. The CDR3 DNA follows: TGTGCCAGCAGCGCCAAAGGACAGGGGAACACTGAAGCTTTCTTT. The J gene is TRBJ1-1, the V gene TRBV7-9, with TRBD1 matching 8 bases. V gave up 5 bases and J gave up 1 base; unmatched junction bases: 6. This CDR3 has 15 amino acids. Looked up from germline, CDR1 is SEHNR and CDR2 is FQNEAQ (reference sequence).

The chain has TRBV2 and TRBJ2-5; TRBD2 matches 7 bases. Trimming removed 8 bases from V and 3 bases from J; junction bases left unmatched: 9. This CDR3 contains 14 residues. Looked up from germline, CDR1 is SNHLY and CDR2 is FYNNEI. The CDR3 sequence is CASHERDMKETQYF. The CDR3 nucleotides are TGTGCCAGCCACGAGCGGGATATGAAAGAGACCCAGTACTTC.

CDR3: CASSLRQDNEKLFF. The CDR3 DNA reads as TGTGCCAGCAGCTTAAGGCAAGATAATGAAAAACTGTTTTTT. The rearrangement uses TRBV7-9 and TRBJ1-4; D not resolved. The CDR3 is 14 amino acids. Trimming shortened V by 2 bases and J by 4 bases, and 8 bases separated the two germline ends. In germline, CDR1 is SEHNR, CDR2 FQNEAQ (reference sequence). Based on the CDR3 plus reference TRBV7-9 and TRBJ1-4, the full variable domain is DTGVSQNPRHKITKRGQNVTFRCDPISEHNRLYWYRQTLGQGPEFLTYFQNEAQLEKSRLLSDRFSAERPKGSFSTLEIQRTEQGDSAMYLCASSLRQDNEKLFFGSGTQLSVL.

CDR3 region: CASRYGTGPYEQYF. In DNA, the CDR3 is TGTGCCAGTAGGTACGGGACAGGGCCCTACGAGCAGTACTTC. The chain uses TRBV19 and TRBJ2-7, with 9 positions matching TRBD1. Unmatched junction bases numbered 5, after V lost 6 bases and J lost 2 bases. Germline loops: CDR1 LNHDA, CDR2 SQIVND (reference sequence). This CDR3 is 14 amino acids long.

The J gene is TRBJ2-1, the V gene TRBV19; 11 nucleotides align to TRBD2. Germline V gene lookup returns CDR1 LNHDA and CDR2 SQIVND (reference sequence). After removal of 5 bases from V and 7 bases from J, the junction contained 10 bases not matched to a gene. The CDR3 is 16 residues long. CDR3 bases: TGTGCCAGTAGTCAACGGGAACTAGCGGGAGTGAATGAGCAGTTCTTC. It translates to CASSQRELAGVNEQFF. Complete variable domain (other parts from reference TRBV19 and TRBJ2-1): DGGITQSPKYLFRKEGQNVTLSCEQNLNHDAMYWYRQDPGQGLRLIYYSQIVNDFQKGDIAEGYSVSREKKESFPLTVTSAQKNPTAFYLCASSQRELAGVNEQFFGPGTRLTVL.

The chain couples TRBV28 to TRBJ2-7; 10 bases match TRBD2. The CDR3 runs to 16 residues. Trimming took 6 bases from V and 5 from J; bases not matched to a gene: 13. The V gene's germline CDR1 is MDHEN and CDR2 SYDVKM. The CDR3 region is CASSPSGLAGAHEQYF. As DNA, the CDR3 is TGTGCCAGCAGCCCATCAGGCCTAGCGGGAGCTCACGAGCAGTACTTC.

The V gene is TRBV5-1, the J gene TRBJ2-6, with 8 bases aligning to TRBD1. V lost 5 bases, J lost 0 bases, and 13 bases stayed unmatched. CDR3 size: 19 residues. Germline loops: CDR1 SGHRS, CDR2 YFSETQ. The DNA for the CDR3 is TGCGCCAGCAGGATGAAGCCGGGACAGGTTTCCTCTGGGGCCAACGTCCTGACTTTC. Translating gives CASRMKPGQVSSGANVLTF.

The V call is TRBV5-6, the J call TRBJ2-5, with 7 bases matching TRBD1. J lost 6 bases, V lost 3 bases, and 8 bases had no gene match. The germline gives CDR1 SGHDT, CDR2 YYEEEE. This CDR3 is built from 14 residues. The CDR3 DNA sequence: TGTGCCAGCAGCTCAACCGGGACAGCGAAGACCCAGTACTTC. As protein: CASSSTGTAKTQYF. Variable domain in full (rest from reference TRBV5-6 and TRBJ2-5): DAGVTQSPTHLIKTRGQQVTLRCSPKSGHDTVSWYQQALGQGPQFIFQYYEEEERQRGNFPDRFSGHQFPNYSSELNVNALLLGDSALYLCASSSTGTAKTQYFGPGTRLLVL.

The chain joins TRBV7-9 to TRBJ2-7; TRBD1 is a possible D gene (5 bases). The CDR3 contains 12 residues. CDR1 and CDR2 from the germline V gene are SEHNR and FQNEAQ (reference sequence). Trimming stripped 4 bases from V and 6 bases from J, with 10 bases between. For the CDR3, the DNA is TGTGCCAGCAGCTCGGCCCAGGGCGAGCAGTACTTC. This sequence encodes CASSSAQGEQYF.

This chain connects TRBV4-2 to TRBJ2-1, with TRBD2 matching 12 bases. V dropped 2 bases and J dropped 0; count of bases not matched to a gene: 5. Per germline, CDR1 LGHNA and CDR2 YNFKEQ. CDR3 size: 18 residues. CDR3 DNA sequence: TGTGCCAGCAGCCAATTATCGACTAGCGGGGGCTCCTACAATGAGCAGTTCTTC. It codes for CASSQLSTSGGSYNEQFF.

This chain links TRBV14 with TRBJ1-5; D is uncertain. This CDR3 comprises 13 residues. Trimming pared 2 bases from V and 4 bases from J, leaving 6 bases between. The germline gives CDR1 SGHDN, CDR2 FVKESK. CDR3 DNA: TGTGCCAGCAGCCAACACCCGAATCAGCCCCAGCATTTT. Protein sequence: CASSQHPNQPQHF.

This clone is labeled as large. The CDR3 protein is CATGGLSGTGELFF. CDR3 DNA: TGTGCCACCGGGGGCCTTTCGGGCACCGGGGAGCTGTTTTTT. V usage is TRBV10-3 and J usage is TRBJ2-2; D is tentatively TRBD1 or TRBD2 (6 bases each). This CDR3 has 14 residues. The germline V and J ends were trimmed by 10 bases and 4 bases, with 16 bases remaining between them. Germline V gene data show CDR1 as ENHRY and CDR2 as SYGVKD.

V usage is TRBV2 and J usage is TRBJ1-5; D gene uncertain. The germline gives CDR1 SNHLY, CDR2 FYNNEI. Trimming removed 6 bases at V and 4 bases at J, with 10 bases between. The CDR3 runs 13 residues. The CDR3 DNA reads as TGTGCCAGCAGCTTAGAGGAGAATCAGCCCCAGCATTTT. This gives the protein CASSLEENQPQHF.

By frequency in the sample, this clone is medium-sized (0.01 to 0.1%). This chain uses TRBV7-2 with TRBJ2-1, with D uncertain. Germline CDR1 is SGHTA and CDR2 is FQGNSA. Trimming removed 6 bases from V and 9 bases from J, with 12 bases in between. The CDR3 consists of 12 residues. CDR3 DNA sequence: TGTGCCAGCAGAACTTCGTACGGTGAGCAGTTCTTC. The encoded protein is CASRTSYGEQFF. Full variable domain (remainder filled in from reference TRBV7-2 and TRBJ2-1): GAGVSQSPSNKVTEKGKDVELRCDPISGHTALYWYRQSLGQGLEFLIYFQGNSAPDKSGLPSDRFSAERTGGSVSTLTIQRTQQEDSAVYLCASRTSYGEQFFGPGTRLTVL.

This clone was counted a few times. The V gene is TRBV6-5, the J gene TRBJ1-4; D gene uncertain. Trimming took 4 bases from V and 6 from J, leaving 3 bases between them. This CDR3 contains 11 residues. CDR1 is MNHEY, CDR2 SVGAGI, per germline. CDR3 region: CASSWDEKLFF. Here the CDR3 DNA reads TGTGCCAGCAGTTGGGATGAAAAACTGTTTTTT.

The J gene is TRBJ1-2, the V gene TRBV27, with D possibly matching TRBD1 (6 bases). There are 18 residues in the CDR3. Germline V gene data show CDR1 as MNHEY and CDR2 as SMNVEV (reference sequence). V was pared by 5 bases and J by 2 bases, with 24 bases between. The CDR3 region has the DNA TGTGCCAGCAGTCCCTCCGCGGGCAGGGGACGCCGGAACTATGGCTACACCTTC. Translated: CASSPSAGRGRRNYGYTF.

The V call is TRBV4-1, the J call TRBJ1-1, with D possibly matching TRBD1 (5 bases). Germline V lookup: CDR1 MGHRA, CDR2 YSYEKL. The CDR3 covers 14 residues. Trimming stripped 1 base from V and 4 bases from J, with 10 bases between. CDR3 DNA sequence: TGCGCCAGCAGCCAAGTCCAGGGTACCACTGAAGCTTTCTTT. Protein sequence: CASSQVQGTTEAFF.

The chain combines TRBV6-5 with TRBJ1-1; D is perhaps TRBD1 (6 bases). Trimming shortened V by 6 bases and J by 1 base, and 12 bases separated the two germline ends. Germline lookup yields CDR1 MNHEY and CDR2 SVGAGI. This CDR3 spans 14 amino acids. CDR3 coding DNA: TGTGCCAGCAGCCCTTTGGACAGGAACACTGAAGCTTTCTTT. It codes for CASSPLDRNTEAFF.

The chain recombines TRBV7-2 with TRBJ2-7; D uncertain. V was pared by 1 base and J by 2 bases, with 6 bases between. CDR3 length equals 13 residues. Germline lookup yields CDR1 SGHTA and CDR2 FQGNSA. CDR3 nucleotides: TGTGCCAGCAGCTTAGAGCCAACCTACGAGCAGTACTTC. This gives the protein CASSLEPTYEQYF.

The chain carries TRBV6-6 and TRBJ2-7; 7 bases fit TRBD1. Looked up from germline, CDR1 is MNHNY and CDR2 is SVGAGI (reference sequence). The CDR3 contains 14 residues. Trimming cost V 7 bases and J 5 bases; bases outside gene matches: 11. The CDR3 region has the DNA TGTGCCAGCAATAAGGGACAGCCTCCTAACGAGCAGTACTTC. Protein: CASNKGQPPNEQYF.

CDR3 nucleotide sequence: TGTGCCAGCAGTACCGACAGAGACACTGAAGCTTTCTTT. It codes for CASSTDRDTEAFF. The rearrangement uses TRBV2 and TRBJ1-1, with a possible D match to TRBD1 (5 bases). The CDR3 loop spans 13 amino acids. CDR1 is SNHLY, CDR2 FYNNEI, per germline. V lost 5 bases, J lost 3 bases, and 10 bases lay in between.

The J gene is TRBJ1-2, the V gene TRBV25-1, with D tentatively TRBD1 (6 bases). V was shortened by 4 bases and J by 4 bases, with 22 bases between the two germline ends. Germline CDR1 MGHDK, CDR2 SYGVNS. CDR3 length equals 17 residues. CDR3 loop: CASSGSIESGQPYGYTF. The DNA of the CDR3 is TGTGCCAGCAGTGGGTCGATCGAGTCGGGACAACCCTATGGCTACACCTTC.